These T cell receptor beta chains were read from a single sample in a study of cytomegalovirus exposure and HLA in healthy donors. Here immunoSEQ multiplex PCR was the method, and the copy in TCRdb shows in-frame clones only, minus some. This sample has 99,000 or so clones; 76% occur once, and the top ten carry roughly 5.4%. What was sequenced was PBMCs. These receptors all come from a woman in her late teens or twenties in good health and CMV-seropositive. The CDR3 runs from the conserved cysteine through the conserved F or W. D genes are given only for firm matches. Rows give clone size only sometimes, using once, few, many, or a class for an expanded clone.

TRBJ1-2 | 16 | TRBV5-1 | - | - | TGCGCCAGCAGCGGCGGGGGTCCCTCCCTTGATTATGGCTACACCTTC | CASSGGGPSLDYGYTF
TRBJ2-7 | 13 | TRBV6-5 | - | - | TGTGCCAGCACCGCACCCGGGGCCTACGAGCAGTACTTC | CASTAPGAYEQYF
TRBJ1-3 | 14 | TRBV30 | - | - | TGTGCCTGGAGTTCGGGGATACCGGGAAACACCATATATTTT | CAWSSGIPGNTIYF
TRBJ2-7 | 15 | TRBV5-1 | few | - | TGCGCCAGCAGCCAGCTTATCACAGGAAACTACGAGCAGTACTTC | CASSQLITGNYEQYF
TRBJ2-7 | 12 | TRBV10-3 | - | TRBD1 | TGTGCCACCGGGACAGGCCCCATCCAGCAGTACTTC | CATGTGPIQQYF
TRBJ2-2 | 13 | TRBV7-6 | - | - | TGTGCCAGCAGCTTACCGGGCACCGGGGAGCTGTTTTTT | CASSLPGTGELFF
TRBJ1-4 | 15 | TRBV5-1 | few | TRBD1 | TGCGCCAGCAGCTTGACAGGGGTCAAGGATGAAAAACTGTTTTTT | CASSLTGVKDEKLFF
TRBJ2-7 | 13 | TRBV5-7 | - | TRBD1 | TGTGCCAGCACTACGACAGGGGCCTGCGAGCAGTACTTC | CASTTTGACEQYF
TRBJ1-1 | 14 | TRBV19 | - | - | TGTGCCAGCCTCCAAGAGGTGGGGAACACTGAAGCTTTCTTT | CASLQEVGNTEAFF
TRBJ2-3 | 16 | TRBV6-5 | - | - | TGTGCCAGCAGTTACGCGGGGATGACTAGCACAGATACGCAGTATTTT | CASSYAGMTSTDTQYF
TRBJ2-5 | 14 | TRBV2 | - | - | TGTGCCAGCAGTGTTCCTGGGTCGGGAGAGACCCAGTACTTC | CASSVPGSGETQYF
TRBJ1-3 | 15 | TRBV6-5 | - | - | TGTGCCAGCAGACAGACAGGAGGCTCTGGAAACACCATATATTTT | CASRQTGGSGNTIYF
TRBJ2-7 | 13 | TRBV30 | - | - | TGTGCCTGGGGAGAGACAGGAAACTACGAGCAGTACTTC | CAWGETGNYEQYF
TRBJ1-1 | 10 | TRBV20-1 | - | - | TGCAGTGTTATGGGGGGGGTTGCTTTCTTT | CSVMGGVAFF
TRBJ2-7 | 14 | TRBV5-1 | - | - | TGCGCCAGCAGCTTGGGGACACTTGCCTACGAGCAGTACTTC | CASSLGTLAYEQYF
TRBJ2-7 | 17 | TRBV28 | - | TRBD2 | TGTGCCAGCAGTTTTTCTAGCGGGAGGGCCGCCACCTACGAGCAGTACTTC | CASSFSSGRAATYEQYF
TRBJ2-1 | 13 | TRBV27 | - | - | TGTGCCAGCAGCATGGAGTTTGACAATGAGCAGTTCTTC | CASSMEFDNEQFF
TRBJ2-1 | 16 | TRBV30 | - | - | TGTGCCTCCCAAAATGAGGGGACTTCGATCTACAATGAGCAGTTCTTC | CASQNEGTSIYNEQFF
TRBJ1-1 | 15 | TRBV9 | - | TRBD1 | TGTGCCAGCAGCGTTGGACAGGGGTTTTTGACTGAAGCTTTCTTT | CASSVGQGFLTEAFF
TRBJ2-2 | 12 | TRBV27 | - | - | TGTGCCAGCAGGAGAGGAAACGGGGAGCTGTTTTTT | CASRRGNGELFF
TRBJ2-1 | 14 | TRBV28 | - | TRBD1 | TGTGCCAGCAGTGGGACAGACCAATACAATGAGCAGTTCTTC | CASSGTDQYNEQFF
TRBJ2-7 | 15 | TRBV6-5 | few | - | TGTGCCAGCAGGATAACAGGGAACCCTCGCCAGGAGCAGTACTTC | CASRITGNPRQEQYF
TRBJ2-3 | 13 | TRBV28 | - | TRBD2 | TGTGCCAGCTTAGCGGGAGGCACAGATACGCAGTATTTT | CASLAGGTDTQYF
TRBJ1-5 | 12 | TRBV11-2 | once | - | TGTGCCAGCAGCTTAGAGAGTCAGCCCCAGCATTTT | CASSLESQPQHF
TRBJ1-2 | 14 | TRBV28 | - | TRBD1 | TGTGCCAGCAGTCCCGGGGACAGGGCCTATGTCTACACCTTC | CASSPGDRAYVYTF
TRBJ2-5 | 16 | TRBV13 | - | TRBD2 | TGTGCCAGCAGCTTACGGTTGCTGTTGGGAGGGGAGACCCAGTACTTC | CASSLRLLLGGETQYF
TRBJ1-2 | 12 | TRBV28 | - | - | TGTGCCAGCAGTGATAACAGTGATGGCTACACCTTC | CASSDNSDGYTF
TRBJ2-6 | 15 | TRBV7-9 | few | - | TGTGCCAGCAGCCTCGTCCCCTCTGGGGCCAACGTCCTGACTTTC | CASSLVPSGANVLTF
TRBJ2-1 | 14 | TRBV19 | - | TRBD2 | TGTGCCACCCAACCGGGACTAGCAAAAGAAGAGCAGTTCTTC | CATQPGLAKEEQFF
TRBJ2-7 | 14 | TRBV5-6 | few | - | TGTGCCAGCAGCTTGGGGGTAGCCGCCTACGAGCAGTACTTC | CASSLGVAAYEQYF
TRBJ1-2 | 14 | TRBV19 | - | - | TGTGCCAGTTCTCACGGCAGGGTTAACTATGGCTACACCTTC | CASSHGRVNYGYTF
TRBJ1-4 | 13 | TRBV29-1 | - | - | TGCAGCGTTGAAGATCTTCGGACACCGGCGCTGTTTTTT | CSVEDLRTPALFF
TRBJ2-7 | 14 | TRBV27 | few | - | TGTGCCAGCAGTTTCTCGGAGAACTCGTACGAGCAGTACTTC | CASSFSENSYEQYF
TRBJ2-1 | 15 | TRBV15 | - | TRBD2 | TGTGCCACCAGCAGAGGGGGGACTAGCGCCAGTGAGCAGTTCTTC | CATSRGGTSASEQFF
TRBJ2-7 | 14 | TRBV9 | few | TRBD1 | TGTGCCAGCAGCGTGGGGACAGGGGGCCCCGAGCAGTACTTC | CASSVGTGGPEQYF
TRBJ1-5 | 15 | TRBV2 | few | - | TGTGCCAGCAGGGAAGGGACACCTAGCAATCAGCCCCAGCATTTT | CASREGTPSNQPQHF
TRBJ2-5 | 15 | TRBV4-1 | - | - | TGCGCCAGCAGCCAAGATCGGGACTTGCAAGAGACCCAGTACTTC | CASSQDRDLQETQYF
TRBJ2-5 | 13 | TRBV5-7 | - | TRBD1 | TGTGCCAGCAGCCGCAGGGGGCGGGAGACCCAGTACTTC | CASSRRGRETQYF
TRBJ2-1 | 17 | TRBV28 | - | TRBD2 | TGTGCCAGCAGTTCTCTGGGACTAGCGGGAGGTTTGGATGAGCAGTTCTTC | CASSSLGLAGGLDEQFF